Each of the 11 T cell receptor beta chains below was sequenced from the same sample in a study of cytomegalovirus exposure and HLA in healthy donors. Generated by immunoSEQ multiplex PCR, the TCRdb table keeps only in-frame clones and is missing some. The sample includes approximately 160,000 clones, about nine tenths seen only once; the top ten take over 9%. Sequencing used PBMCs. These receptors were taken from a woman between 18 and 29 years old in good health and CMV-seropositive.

The CDR3 reads CASSSRHQANVLTF. The CDR3 DNA is TGTGCCAGCAGCTCCAGACATCAGGCCAACGTCCTGACTTTC. The V gene is TRBV7-9, the J gene TRBJ2-6; D call uncertain. V shed 4 bases and J shed 6 bases, with 10 bases lying between them. Per germline, CDR1 SEHNR and CDR2 FQNEAQ (reference sequence). The CDR3 covers 14 residues.

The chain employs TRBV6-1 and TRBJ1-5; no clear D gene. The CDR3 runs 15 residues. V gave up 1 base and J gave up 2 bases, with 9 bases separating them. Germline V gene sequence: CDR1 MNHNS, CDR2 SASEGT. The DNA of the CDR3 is TGTGCCAGCAGTGAAGGGGTTGGAGGCAATCAGCCCCAGCATTTT. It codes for CASSEGVGGNQPQHF.

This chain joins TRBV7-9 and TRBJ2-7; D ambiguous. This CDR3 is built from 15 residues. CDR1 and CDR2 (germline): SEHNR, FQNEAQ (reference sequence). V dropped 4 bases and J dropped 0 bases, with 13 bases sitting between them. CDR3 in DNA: TGTGCCAGCAGCTCGCGACTCCTTAACTCCTACGAGCAGTACTTC. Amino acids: CASSSRLLNSYEQYF.

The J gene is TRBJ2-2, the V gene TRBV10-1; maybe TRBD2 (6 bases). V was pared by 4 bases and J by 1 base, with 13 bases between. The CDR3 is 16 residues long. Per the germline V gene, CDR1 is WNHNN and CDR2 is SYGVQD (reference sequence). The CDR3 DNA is TGCGCCAGCAGTGGGACTAAGCACAGGAACACCGGGGAGCTGTTTTTT. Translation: CASSGTKHRNTGELFF.

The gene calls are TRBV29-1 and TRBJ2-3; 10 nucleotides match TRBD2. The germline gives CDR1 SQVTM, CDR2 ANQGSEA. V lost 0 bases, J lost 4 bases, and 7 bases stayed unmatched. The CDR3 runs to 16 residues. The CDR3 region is CSVEDQPSGSPDTQYF. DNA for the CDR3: TGCAGCGTTGAAGATCAGCCTAGCGGGAGCCCAGATACGCAGTATTTT.

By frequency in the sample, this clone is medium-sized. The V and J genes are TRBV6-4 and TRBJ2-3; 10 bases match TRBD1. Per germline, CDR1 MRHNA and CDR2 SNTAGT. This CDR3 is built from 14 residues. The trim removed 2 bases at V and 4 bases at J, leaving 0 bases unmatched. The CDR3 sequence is CASSDGQGADTQYF. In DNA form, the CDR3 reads TGTGCCAGCAGTGACGGACAGGGGGCAGATACGCAGTATTTT.

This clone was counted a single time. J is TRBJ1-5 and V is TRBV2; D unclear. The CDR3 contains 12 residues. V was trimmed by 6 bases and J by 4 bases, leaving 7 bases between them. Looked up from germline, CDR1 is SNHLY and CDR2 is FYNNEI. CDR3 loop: CASRDWNQPQHF. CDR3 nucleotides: TGTGCCAGCAGGGACTGGAATCAGCCCCAGCATTTT.

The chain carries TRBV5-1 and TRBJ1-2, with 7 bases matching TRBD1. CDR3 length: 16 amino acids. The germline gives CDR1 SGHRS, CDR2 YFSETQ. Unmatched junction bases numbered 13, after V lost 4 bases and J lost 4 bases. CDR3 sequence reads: CASSQTTGTSLYGYTF. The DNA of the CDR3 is TGCGCCAGCAGCCAAACGACAGGGACCTCTCTCTATGGCTACACCTTC. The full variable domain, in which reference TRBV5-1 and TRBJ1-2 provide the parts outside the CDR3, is KAGVTQTPRYLIKTRGQQVTLSCSPISGHRSVSWYQQTPGQGLQFLFEYFSETQRNKGNFPGRFSGRQFSNSRSEMNVSTLELGDSALYLCASSQTTGTSLYGYTFGSGTRLTVV.

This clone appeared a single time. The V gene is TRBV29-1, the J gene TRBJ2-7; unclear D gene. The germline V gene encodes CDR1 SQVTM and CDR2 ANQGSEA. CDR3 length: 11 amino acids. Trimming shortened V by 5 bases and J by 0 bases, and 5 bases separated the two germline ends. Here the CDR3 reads CSVLISYEQYF. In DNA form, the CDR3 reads TGCAGCGTTCTTATCTCCTACGAGCAGTACTTC.

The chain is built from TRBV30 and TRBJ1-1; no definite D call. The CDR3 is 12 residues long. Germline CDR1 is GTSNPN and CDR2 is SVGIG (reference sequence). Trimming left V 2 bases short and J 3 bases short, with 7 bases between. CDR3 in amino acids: CAWSHGYTEAFF. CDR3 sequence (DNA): TGTGCCTGGAGTCACGGTTACACTGAAGCTTTCTTT.

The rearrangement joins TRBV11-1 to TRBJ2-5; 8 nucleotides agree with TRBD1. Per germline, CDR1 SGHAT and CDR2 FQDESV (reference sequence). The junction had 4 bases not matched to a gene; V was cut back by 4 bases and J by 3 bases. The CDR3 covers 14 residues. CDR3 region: CASSSPGQEETQYF. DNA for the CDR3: TGTGCCAGCAGCTCACCGGGACAGGAAGAGACCCAGTACTTC.